The rows below give T cell receptor beta chains drawn from one sample of a study of T-cell reconstitution after alpha-beta-depleted transplantation in children. TCRdb processed the PCR reads anew with MiXCR; each CDR3 protein has one entry. Among about 580,000 distinct CDR3 sequences listed, roughly 27% were seen once. Specimen: PBMCs, collected before TCRalphabeta/CD19-depleted stem cell transplant. The receptors shown here come from a boy under three years old with Wiskott-Aldrich syndrome, due to receive a stem cell transplant. Each CDR3 is given with its conserved first and last residue.

v_call cdr3_length cdr3_aa
TRBV15 15 CATSRAPSSYNEQFF
TRBV5-6 13 CASTVVGAETQYF
TRBV20-1 15 CSAREVQGQSYEQYF
TRBV20-1 13 CSAIPGHDYGYTF
TRBV5-1 16 CASSLGGRDGAYEQYF
TRBV5-1 13 CASSLVPSDTQYF
TRBV4-1 18 CASSQVVSARQLYTEAFF
TRBV19 18 CASSIIAGGTSLYSEQFF
TRBV7-8 15 CASSLIGQGVSPLHF
TRBV4-1 16 CASSQEYPRTNEKLFF
TRBV20-1 15 CSARVGTVNNQPQHF
TRBV12-3/TRBV12-4 14 CASSPRAGGETQYF
TRBV29-1 15 CSVETNRARNTEAFF
TRBV20-1 15 CSARDAYGGYNEQFF
TRBV12-3/TRBV12-4 16 CASSRGGGKSAGELFF
TRBV20-1 14 CSAIKGSGANVLTF
TRBV7-8 13 CASSLVLANEQFF
TRBV19 15 CASSIERARVETQYF
TRBV6-5 16 CASRRLAGGHTGELFF
TRBV7-2 14 CASNQGTYQETQYF
TRBV25-1 13 CASSEVIAGEQYF
TRBV5-1 14 CASRPVAGTYEQYF
TRBV5-5 15 CASSNDLQGVYGYTF
TRBV9 16 CASSVEGTRLYNEQFF
TRBV4-2 14 CASSSLDSRNEQFF
TRBV12-3/TRBV12-4 12 CASSPDPTEAFF
TRBV7-7 13 CASSFSLVHEQFF
TRBV29-1 13 CSVSQGSGNEQFF
TRBV4-2 16 CASSQVGVGLLNIQYF
TRBV9 17 CASSGWTVKSSYNEQFF
TRBV9 16 CASSGLAGGPGNEQFF
TRBV2 14 CASSVRGGSYEQYF
TRBV4-2 12 CASSQDGTEQFF
TRBV5-1 17 CASSTGLTYRDTGELFF
TRBV25-1 15 CASSGRTSGNYEQYF
TRBV5-1 16 CASSPGTGTGGNTIYF
TRBV5-1 17 CASSLVVAGAGANVLTF
TRBV10-3 16 CAIKGTSGRADNEQFF
TRBV7-3 15 CASSLGARGTDTQYF
TRBV7-2 14 CASSFKQTTDTQYF
TRBV9 16 CASSVGSGSFIPEQYF
TRBV29-1 15 CSVGAPGLAHDEQFF
TRBV5-1 16 CASSSGLAGGSYEQYF
TRBV29-1 15 CSVELEDSGANVLTF
TRBV5-1 16 CASSLTGTIESWPQHF
TRBV5-1 16 CASSFNLAGGPKTQYF
TRBV20-1 14 CSARRGQGDTEAFF
TRBV5-1 13 CASSRSDYNEQFF
TRBV5-1 18 CASSARLAGAVNTGELFF
TRBV10-3 16 CAISEIAGAYNSPLHF
TRBV20-1 14 CSATLAGGGYEQYF
TRBV10-3 11 CAISEKETQYF
TRBV5-1 14 CASSFGLTTDTQYF
TRBV4-1 13 CASSHERATEAFF
TRBV7-2 15 CASSLGWGQNYGYTF
TRBV7-6 13 CASSSTEADTQYF
TRBV12-3/TRBV12-4 16 CASSFSRESGANVLTF
TRBV12-3/TRBV12-4 14 CASILGLSNGGYTF